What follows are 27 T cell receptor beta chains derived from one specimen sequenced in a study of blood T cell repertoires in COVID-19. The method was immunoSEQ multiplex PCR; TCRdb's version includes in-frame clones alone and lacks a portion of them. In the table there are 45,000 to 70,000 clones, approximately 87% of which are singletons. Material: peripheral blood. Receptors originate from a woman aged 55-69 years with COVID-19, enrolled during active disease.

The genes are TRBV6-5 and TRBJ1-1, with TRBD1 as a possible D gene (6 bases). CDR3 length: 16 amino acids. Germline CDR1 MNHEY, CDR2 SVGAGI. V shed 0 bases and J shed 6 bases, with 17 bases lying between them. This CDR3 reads CASSYSQGRFIAEAFF. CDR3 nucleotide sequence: TGTGCCAGCAGTTACTCCCAGGGGCGTTTCATCGCTGAAGCTTTCTTT.

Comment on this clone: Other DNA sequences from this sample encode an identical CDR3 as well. CDR3 protein: CASSIGDSGYEQYF. The DNA for the CDR3 is TGTGCCAGTAGTATCGGGGATAGTGGTTACGAGCAGTACTTC. The rearrangement links TRBV19 to TRBJ2-7; TRBD2 might be the D (5 bases). This CDR3 spans 14 amino acids. Per the germline V gene, CDR1 is LNHDA and CDR2 is SQIVND (reference sequence). V was pared by 3 bases and J by 4 bases, with 13 bases between.

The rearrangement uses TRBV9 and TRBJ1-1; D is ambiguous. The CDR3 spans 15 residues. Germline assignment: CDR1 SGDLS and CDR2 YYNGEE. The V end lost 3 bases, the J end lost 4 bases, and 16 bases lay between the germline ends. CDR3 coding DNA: TGTGCCAGCAGCGCCGCTTCCTGGGCCGGCACTGAAGCTTTCTTT. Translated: CASSAASWAGTEAFF.

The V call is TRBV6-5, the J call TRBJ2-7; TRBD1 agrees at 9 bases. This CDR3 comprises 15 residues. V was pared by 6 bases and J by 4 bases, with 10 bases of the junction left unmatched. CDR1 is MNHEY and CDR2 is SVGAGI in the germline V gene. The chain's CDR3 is CASRPRQGDIYEQYF. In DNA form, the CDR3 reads TGTGCCAGCAGACCGAGACAGGGGGATATATACGAGCAGTACTTC.

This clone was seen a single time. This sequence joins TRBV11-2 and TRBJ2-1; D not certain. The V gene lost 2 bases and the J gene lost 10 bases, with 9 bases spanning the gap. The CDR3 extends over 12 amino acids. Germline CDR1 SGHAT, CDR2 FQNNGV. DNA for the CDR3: TGTGCCAGCAGCTTAACATTTGCCGAGCAGTTCTTC. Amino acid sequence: CASSLTFAEQFF.

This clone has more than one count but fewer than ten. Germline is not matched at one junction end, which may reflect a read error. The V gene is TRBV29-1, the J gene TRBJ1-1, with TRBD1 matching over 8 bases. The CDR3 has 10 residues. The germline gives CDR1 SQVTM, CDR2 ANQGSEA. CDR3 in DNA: TGCAGTGACCAGGGGGCACCCTTTTTCTTC. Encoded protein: CSDQGAPFFF.

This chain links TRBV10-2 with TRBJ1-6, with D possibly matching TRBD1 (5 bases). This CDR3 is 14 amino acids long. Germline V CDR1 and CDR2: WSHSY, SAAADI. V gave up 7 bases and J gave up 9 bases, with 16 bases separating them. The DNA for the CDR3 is TGCGCCAGCACTGCGGGACTTGTAGTTTCACCCCTCCACTTT. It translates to CASTAGLVVSPLHF.

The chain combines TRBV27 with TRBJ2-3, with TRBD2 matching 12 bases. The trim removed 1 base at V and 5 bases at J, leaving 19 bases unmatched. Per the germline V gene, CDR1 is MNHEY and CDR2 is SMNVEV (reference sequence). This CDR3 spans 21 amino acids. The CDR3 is CASSLYPPTGALAGGRDTQYF. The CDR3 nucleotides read TGTGCCAGCAGTTTATACCCCCCCACAGGGGCACTAGCGGGAGGAAGAGATACGCAGTATTTT.

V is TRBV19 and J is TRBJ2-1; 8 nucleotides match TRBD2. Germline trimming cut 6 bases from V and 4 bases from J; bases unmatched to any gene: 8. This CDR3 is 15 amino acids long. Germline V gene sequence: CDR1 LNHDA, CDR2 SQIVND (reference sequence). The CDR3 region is CASRERGGSYNEQFF. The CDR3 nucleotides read TGTGCCAGTAGGGAACGGGGGGGCTCTTACAATGAGCAGTTCTTC.

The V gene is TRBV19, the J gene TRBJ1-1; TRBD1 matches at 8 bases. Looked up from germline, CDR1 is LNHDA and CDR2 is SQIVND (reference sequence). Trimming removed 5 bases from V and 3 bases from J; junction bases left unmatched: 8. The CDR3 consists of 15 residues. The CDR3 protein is CASSPRTGKYTEAFF. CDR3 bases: TGTGCCAGTAGTCCCCGGACAGGGAAATACACTGAAGCTTTCTTT.

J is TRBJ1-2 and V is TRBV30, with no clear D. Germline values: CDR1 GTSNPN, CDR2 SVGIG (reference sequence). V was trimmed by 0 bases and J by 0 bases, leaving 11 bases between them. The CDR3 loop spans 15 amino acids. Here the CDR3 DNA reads TGTGCCTGGAGTGTACGAGGTGGAGCTAACTATGGCTACACCTTC. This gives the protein CAWSVRGGANYGYTF. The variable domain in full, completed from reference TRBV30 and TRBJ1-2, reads SQTIHQWPATLVQPVGSPLSLECTVEGTSNPNLYWYRQAAGRGLQLLFYSVGIGQISSEVPQNLSASRPQDRQFILSSKKLLLSDSGFYLCAWSVRGGANYGYTFGSGTRLTVV.

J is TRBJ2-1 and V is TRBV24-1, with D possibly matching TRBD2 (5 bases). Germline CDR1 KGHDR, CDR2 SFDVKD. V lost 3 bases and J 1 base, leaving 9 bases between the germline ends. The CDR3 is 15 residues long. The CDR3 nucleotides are TGTGCCACCAGTGATCCCCCGGGGTCCTACAATGAGCAGTTCTTC. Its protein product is CATSDPPGSYNEQFF.

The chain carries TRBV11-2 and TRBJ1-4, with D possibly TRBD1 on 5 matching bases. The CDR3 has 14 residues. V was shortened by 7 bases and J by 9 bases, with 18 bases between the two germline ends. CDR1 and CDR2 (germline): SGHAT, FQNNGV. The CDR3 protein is CASNPDRTLQKLFF. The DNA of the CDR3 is TGTGCCAGCAACCCTGACCGGACACTCCAAAAACTGTTTTTT.

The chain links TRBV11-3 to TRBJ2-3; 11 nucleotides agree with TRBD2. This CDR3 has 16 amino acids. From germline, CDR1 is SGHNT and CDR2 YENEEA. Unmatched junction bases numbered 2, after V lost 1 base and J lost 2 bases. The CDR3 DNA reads TGTGCCAGCAGCTTAGTACTAGCGGGAGACACAGATACGCAGTATTTT. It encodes CASSLVLAGDTDTQYF.

The CDR3 DNA is TGTGCCACCAGTGATTACAGGGAAGATGGCTACACCTTC. It yields the protein CATSDYREDGYTF. The chain recombines TRBV24-1 with TRBJ1-2, with D possibly matching TRBD1 (6 bases). The V and J ends lost 2 bases and 6 bases respectively, with 9 bases between them. Germline CDR1 and CDR2: KGHDR and SFDVKD. This CDR3 is 13 amino acids long.

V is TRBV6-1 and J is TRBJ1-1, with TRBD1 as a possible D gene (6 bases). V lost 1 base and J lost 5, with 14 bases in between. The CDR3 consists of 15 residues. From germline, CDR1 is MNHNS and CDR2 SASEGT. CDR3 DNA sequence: TGTGCCAGCAGTGAAGACGGGGGGCCGGGGACTGAAGCTTTCTTT. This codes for CASSEDGGPGTEAFF.

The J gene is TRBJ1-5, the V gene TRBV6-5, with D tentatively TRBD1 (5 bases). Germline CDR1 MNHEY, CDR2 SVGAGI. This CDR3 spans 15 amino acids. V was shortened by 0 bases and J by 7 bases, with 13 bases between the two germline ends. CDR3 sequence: CASSYSGPGRQPQHF. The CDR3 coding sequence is TGTGCCAGCAGTTACTCGGGGCCCGGCAGACAGCCCCAGCATTTT.

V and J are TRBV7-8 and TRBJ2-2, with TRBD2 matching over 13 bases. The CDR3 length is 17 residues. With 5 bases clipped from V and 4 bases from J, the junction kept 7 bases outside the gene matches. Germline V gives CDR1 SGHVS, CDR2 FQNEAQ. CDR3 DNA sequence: TGTGCCAGCAGCCCTGGACTAGCGGGAGTTGGCACCGGGGAGCTGTTTTTT. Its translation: CASSPGLAGVGTGELFF. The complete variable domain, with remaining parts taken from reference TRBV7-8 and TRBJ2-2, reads GAGVSQSPRYKVAKRGQDVALRCDPISGHVSLFWYQQALGQGPEFLTYFQNEAQLDKSGLPSDRFFAERPEGSVSTLKIQRTQQEDSAVYLCASSPGLAGVGTGELFFGEGSRLTVL.

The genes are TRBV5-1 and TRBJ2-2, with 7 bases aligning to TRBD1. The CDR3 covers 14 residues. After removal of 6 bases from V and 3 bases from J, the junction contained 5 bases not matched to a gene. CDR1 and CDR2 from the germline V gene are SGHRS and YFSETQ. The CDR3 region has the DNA TGCGCCAGCACCACCGGACAGGACACCGGGGAGCTGTTTTTT. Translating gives CASTTGQDTGELFF.

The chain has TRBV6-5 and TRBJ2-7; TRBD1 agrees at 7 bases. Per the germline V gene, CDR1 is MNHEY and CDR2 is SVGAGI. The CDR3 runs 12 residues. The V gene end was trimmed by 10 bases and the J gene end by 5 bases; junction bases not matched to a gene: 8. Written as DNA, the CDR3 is TGTGCCAACAGACAGGGTTGCGACGAGCAGTACTTC. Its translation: CANRQGCDEQYF.

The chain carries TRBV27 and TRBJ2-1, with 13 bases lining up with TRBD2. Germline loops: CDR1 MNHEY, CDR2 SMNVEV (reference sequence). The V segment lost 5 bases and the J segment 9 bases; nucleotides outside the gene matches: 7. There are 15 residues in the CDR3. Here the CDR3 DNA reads TGTGCCAGCAGTGCACTAGCGGGAGGGCCGGGTGAGCAGTTCTTC. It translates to CASSALAGGPGEQFF.

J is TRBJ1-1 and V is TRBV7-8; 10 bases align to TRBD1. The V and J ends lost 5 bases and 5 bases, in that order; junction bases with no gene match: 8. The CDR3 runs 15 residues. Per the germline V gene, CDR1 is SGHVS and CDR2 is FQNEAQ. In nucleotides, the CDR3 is TGTGCCAGCAGCCTGACAGGGGGCTTGTGGACTGAAGCTTTCTTT. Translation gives CASSLTGGLWTEAFF.

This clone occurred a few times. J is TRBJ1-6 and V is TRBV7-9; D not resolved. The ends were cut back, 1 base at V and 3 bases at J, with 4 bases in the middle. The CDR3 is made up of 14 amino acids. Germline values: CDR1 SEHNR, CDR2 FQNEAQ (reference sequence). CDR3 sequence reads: CASSLDNYNSPLHF. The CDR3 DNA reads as TGTGCCAGCAGCTTAGACAACTATAATTCACCCCTCCACTTT.

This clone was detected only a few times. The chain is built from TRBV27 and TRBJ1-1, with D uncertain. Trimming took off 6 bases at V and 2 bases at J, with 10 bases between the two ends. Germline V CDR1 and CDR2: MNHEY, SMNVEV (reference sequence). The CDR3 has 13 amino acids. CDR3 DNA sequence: TGTGCCAGCAGGCCACCGCGAAACACTGAAGCTTTCTTT. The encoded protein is CASRPPRNTEAFF.

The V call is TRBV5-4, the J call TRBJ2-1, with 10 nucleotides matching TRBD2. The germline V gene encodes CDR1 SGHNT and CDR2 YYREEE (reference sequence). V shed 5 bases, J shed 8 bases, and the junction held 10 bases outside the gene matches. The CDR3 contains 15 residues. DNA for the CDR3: TGTGCCAGCAGTCCTAAAGTAGCGGGAGGTTATGAGCAGTTCTTC. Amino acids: CASSPKVAGGYEQFF.

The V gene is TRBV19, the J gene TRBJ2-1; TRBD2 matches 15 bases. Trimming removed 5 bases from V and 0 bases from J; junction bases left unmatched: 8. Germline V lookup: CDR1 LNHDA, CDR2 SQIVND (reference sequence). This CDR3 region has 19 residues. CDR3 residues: CASSFAGTSGRSSYNEQFF. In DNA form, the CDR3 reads TGTGCCAGTAGTTTCGCCGGGACTAGCGGGAGGAGCTCCTACAATGAGCAGTTCTTC.

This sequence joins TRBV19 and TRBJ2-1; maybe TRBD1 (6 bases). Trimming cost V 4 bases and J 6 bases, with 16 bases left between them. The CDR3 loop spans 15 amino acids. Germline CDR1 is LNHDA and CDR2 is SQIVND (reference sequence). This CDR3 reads CASSTTGSSGNEQFF. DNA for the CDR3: TGTGCCAGTAGTACGACAGGATCGTCGGGCAATGAGCAGTTCTTC.